This entry features one T cell receptor beta chain sequence. The antigen is unknown. This sample was included in a study of Ad26.COV2.S vaccination and SARS-CoV-2 variants. The table came from immunoSEQ multiplex PCR; TCRdb's copy has only in-frame clones and leaves some out. The data show over 85,000 clones, with about three quarters seen just once and 17% held by the top ten. The study, taken as a whole, reports: Analytic work on TCR breadth and depth might have understated the full extent of total T cell responses. Post-vaccination breadth of spike-specific CD8+ and CD4+ T cell responses was reportedly substantial. Vaccinees and placebo recipients showed similar non-spike TCR breadth. Ad26.COV2.S recipients had broader spike-specific TCRs (P = 0.0014).

The CDR3 consists of 16 residues. CDR1 and CDR2 (germline): MGHRA, YSYEKL. V gave up 1 base and J gave up 1 base, with 12 bases separating them. This receptor was taken from a human donor who had recovered from COVID-19. This chain uses TRBV4-1 with TRBJ2-3; possible D gene TRBD2, 5 bases. Material: peripheral blood, obtained after recovery from COVID-19. Here the CDR3 reads CASSQGAGSRTDTQYF. In DNA form, the CDR3 reads TGCGCCAGCAGCCAAGGGGCTGGGAGTCGCACAGATACGCAGTATTTT.